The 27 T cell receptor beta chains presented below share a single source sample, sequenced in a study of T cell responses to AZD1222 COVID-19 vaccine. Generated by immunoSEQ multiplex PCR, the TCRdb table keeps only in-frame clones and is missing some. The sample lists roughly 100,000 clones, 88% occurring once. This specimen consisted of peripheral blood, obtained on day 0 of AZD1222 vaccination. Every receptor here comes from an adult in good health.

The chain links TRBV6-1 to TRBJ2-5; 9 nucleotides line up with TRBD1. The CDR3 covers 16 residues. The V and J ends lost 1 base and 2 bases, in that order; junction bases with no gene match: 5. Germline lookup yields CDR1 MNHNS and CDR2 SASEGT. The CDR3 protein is CASSEEGTGIQETQYF. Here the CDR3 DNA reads TGTGCCAGCAGTGAAGAAGGGACAGGGATTCAAGAGACCCAGTACTTC.

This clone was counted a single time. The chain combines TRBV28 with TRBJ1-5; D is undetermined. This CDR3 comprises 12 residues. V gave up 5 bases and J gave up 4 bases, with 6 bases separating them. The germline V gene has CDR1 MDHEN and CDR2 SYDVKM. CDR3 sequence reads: CASSLLNQPQHF. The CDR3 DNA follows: TGTGCCAGCAGTCTTTTAAATCAGCCCCAGCATTTT.

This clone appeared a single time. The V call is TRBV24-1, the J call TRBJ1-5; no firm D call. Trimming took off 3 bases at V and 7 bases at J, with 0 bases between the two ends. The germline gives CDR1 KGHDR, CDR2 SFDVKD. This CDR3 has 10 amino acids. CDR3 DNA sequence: TGTGCCACCAGTGATCAGCCCCAGCATTTT. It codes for CATSDQPQHF.

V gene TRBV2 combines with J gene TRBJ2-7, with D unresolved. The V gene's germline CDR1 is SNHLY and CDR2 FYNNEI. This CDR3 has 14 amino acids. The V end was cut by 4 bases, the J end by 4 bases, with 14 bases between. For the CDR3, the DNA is TGTGCCAGCAGTGTTGCGTATTACCTTTACGAGCAGTACTTC. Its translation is CASSVAYYLYEQYF. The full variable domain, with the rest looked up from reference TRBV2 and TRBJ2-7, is EPEVTQTPSHQVTQMGQEVILRCVPISNHLYFYWYRQILGQKVEFLVSFYNNEISEKSEIFDDQFSVERPDGSNFTLKIRSTKLEDSAMYFCASSVAYYLYEQYFGPGTRLTVT.

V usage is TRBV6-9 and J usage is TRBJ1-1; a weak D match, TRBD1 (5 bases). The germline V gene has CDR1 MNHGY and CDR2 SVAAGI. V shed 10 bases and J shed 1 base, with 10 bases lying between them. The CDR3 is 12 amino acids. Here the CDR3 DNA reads TGTGCCACCTATGGGGCGAACACTGAAGCTTTCTTT. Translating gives CATYGANTEAFF.

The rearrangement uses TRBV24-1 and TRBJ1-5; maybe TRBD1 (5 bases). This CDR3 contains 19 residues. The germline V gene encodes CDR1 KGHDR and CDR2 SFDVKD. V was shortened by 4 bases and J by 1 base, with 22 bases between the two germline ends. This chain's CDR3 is CATSDLPRPGPDSNQPQHF. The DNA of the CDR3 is TGTGCCACCAGTGACCTTCCCCGACCGGGACCGGACAGCAATCAGCCCCAGCATTTT.

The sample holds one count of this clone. The CDR3 DNA reads TGCGCCAGCAGCCAAGACAGGGGATCCTCCTACGAGCAGTACTTC. Amino acids: CASSQDRGSSYEQYF. The chain employs TRBV4-1 and TRBJ2-7; a possible D gene is TRBD1 (6 bases). Deletions cut 0 bases from V and 0 bases from J, with 9 bases between. This CDR3 is built from 15 residues. Per germline, CDR1 MGHRA and CDR2 YSYEKL.

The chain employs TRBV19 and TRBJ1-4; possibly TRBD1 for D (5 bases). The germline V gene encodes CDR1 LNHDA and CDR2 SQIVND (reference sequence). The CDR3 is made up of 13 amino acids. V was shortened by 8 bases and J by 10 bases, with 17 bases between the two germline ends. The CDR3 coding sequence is TGTGCCAGTGGGGAGGGGCAGGTTCGAAAACTGTTTTTT. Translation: CASGEGQVRKLFF.

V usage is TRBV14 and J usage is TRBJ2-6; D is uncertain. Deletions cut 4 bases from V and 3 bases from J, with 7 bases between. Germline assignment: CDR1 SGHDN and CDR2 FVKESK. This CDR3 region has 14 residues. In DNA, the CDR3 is TGTGCCAGCAGCCCTACGAGTGGGGCCAACGTCCTGACTTTC. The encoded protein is CASSPTSGANVLTF.

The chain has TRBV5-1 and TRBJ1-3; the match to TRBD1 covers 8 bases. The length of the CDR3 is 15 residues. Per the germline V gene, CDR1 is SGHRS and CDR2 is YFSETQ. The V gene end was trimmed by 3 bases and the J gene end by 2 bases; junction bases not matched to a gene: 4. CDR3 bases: TGCGCCAGCAGCTCAGGACAGGGCCCTGGAAACACCATATATTTT. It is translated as CASSSGQGPGNTIYF.

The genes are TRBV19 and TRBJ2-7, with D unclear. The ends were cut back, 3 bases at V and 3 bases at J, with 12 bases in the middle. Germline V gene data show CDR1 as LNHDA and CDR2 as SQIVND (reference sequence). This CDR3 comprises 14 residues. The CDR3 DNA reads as TGTGCCAGTAGTATGGGAAAGCGATTCTACGAGCAGTACTTC. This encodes CASSMGKRFYEQYF. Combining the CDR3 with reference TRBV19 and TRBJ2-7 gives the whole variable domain DGGITQSPKYLFRKEGQNVTLSCEQNLNHDAMYWYRQDPGQGLRLIYYSQIVNDFQKGDIAEGYSVSREKKESFPLTVTSAQKNPTAFYLCASSMGKRFYEQYFGPGTRLTVT.

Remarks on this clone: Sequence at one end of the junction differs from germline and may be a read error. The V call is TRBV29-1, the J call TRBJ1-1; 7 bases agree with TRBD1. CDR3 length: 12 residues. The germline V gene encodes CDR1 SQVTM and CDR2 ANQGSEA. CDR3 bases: TGCAGCGTTGGAGTTACAGGGGCTGACGCTTTCTTT. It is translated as CSVGVTGADAFF.

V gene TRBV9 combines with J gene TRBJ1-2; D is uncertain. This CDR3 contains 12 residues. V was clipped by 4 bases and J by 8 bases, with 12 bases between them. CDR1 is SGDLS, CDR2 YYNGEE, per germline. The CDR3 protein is CASSRMYQGYTF. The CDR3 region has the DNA TGTGCCAGCAGCCGGATGTATCAGGGCTACACCTTC. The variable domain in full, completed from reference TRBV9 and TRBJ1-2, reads DSGVTQTPKHLITATGQRVTLRCSPRSGDLSVYWYQQSLDQGLQFLIQYYNGEERAKGNILERFSAQQFPDLHSELNLSSLELGDSALYFCASSRMYQGYTFGSGTRLTVV.

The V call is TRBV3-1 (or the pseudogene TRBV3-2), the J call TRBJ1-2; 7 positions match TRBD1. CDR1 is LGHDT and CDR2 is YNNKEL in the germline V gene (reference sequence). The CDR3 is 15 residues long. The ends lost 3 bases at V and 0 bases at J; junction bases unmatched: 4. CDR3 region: CASSHRQGTNYGYTF. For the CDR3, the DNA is TGTGCCAGCAGCCATCGACAGGGTACTAACTATGGCTACACCTTC.

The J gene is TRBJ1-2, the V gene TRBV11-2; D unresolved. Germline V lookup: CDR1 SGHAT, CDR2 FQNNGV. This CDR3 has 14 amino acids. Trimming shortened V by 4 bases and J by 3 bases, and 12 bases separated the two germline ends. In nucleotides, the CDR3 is TGTGCCAGCAGCTCCCGAGTGGGGTACTATGGCTACACCTTC. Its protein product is CASSSRVGYYGYTF.

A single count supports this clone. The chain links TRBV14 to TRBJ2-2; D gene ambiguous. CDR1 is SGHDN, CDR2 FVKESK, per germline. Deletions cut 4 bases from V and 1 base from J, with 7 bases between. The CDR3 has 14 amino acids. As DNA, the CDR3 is TGTGCCAGCAGCCTTAGACAGAACACCGGGGAGCTGTTTTTT. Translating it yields CASSLRQNTGELFF. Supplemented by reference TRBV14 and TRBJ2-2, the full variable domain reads EAGVTQFPSHSVIEKGQTVTLRCDPISGHDNLYWYRRVMGKEIKFLLHFVKESKQDESGMPNNRFLAERTGGTYSTLKVQPAELEDSGVYFCASSLRQNTGELFFGEGSRLTVL.

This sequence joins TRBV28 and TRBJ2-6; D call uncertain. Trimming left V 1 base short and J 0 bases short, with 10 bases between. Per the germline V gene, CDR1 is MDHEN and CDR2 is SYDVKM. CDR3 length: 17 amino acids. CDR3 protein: CASSLSFSVSGANVLTF. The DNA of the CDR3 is TGTGCCAGCAGTTTATCCTTCAGCGTCTCTGGGGCCAACGTCCTGACTTTC.

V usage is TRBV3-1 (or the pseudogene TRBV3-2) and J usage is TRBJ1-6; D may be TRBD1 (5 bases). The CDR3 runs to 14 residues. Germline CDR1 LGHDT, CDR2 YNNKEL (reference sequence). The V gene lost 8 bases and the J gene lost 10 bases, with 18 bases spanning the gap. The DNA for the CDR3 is TGTGCCAGCGGCTACCGGGGGTCGGGATCACCCCTCCACTTT. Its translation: CASGYRGSGSPLHF.

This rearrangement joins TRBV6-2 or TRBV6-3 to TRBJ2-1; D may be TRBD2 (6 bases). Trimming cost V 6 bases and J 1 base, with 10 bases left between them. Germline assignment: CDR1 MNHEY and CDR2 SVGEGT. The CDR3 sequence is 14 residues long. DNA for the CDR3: TGTGCCAGCAGCCCCCGGGGGTCCTACAATGAGCAGTTCTTC. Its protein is CASSPRGSYNEQFF.

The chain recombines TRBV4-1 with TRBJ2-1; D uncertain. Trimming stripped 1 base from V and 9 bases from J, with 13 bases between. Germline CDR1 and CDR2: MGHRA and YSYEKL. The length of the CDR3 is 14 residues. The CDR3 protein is CASSQVSDTGEQFF. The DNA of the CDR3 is TGCGCCAGCAGCCAAGTCTCTGATACCGGTGAGCAGTTCTTC.

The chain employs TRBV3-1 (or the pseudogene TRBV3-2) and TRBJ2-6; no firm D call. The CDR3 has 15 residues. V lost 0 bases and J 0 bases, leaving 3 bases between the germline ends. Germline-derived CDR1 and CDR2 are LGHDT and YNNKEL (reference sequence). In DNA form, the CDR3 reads TGTGCCAGCAGCCAAGACAGCTCTGGGGCCAACGTCCTGACTTTC. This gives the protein CASSQDSSGANVLTF.

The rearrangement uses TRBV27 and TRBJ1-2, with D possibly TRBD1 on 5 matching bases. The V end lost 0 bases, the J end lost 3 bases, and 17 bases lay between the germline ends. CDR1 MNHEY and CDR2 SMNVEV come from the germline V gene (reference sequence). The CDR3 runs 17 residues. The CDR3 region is CASSLSGGSVIYYGYTF. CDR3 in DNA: TGTGCCAGCAGTTTATCTGGGGGATCAGTCATCTACTATGGCTACACCTTC.

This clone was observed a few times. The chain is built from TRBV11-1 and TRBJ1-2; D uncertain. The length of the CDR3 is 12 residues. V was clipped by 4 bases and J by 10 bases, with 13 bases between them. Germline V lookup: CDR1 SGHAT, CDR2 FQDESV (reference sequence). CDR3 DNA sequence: TGTGCCAGCAGCTCCCAAAGATCTGCCTACACCTTC. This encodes CASSSQRSAYTF. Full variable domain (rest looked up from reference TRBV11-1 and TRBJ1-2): EAEVAQSPRYKITEKSQAVAFWCDPISGHATLYWYRQILGQGPELLVQFQDESVVDDSQLPKDRFSAERLKGVDSTLKIQPAELGDSAMYLCASSSQRSAYTFGSGTRLTVV.

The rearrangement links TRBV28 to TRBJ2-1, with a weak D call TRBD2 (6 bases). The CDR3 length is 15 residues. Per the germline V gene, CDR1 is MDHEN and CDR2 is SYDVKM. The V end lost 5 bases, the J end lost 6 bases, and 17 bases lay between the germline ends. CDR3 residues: CASSAGGALINEQFF. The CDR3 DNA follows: TGTGCCAGCAGTGCCGGGGGAGCGTTAATCAATGAGCAGTTCTTC.

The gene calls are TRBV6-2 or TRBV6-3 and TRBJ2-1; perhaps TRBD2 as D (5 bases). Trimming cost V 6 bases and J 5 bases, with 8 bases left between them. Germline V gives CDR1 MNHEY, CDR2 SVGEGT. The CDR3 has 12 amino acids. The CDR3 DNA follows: TGTGCCAGCAGCCTCGGGGACAATGAGCAGTTCTTC. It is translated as CASSLGDNEQFF.

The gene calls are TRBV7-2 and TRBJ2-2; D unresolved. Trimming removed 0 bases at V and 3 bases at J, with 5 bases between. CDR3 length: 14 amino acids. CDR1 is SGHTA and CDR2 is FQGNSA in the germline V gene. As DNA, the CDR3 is TGTGCCAGCAGCTTAGCCAGAGACACCGGGGAGCTGTTTTTT. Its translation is CASSLARDTGELFF.

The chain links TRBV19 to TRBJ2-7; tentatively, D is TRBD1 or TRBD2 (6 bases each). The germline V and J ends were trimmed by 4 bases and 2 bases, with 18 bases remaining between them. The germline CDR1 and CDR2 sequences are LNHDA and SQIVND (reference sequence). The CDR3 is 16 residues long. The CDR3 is CASSSGYRGRAYEQYF. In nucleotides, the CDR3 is TGTGCCAGTAGTAGCGGCTATCGGGGGCGAGCCTACGAGCAGTACTTC.